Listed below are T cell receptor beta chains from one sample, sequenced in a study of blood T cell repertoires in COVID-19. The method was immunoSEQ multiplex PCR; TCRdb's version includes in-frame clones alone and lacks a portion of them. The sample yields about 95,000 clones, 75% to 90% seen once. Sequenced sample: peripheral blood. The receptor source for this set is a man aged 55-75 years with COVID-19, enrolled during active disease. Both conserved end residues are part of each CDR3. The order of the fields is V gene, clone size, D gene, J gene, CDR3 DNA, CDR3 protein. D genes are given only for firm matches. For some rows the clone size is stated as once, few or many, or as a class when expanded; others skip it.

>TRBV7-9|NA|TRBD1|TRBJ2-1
TGTGCCAGCAGCTTAATGGGGACAGGGGTGGGGAATGAGCAGTTCTTC
CASSLMGTGVGNEQFF
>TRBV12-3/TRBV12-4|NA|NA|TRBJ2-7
TGTGCCAGCAGTTTTTCAGGCTCCTACGAGCAGTACTTC
CASSFSGSYEQYF
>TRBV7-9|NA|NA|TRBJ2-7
TGTGCCAGCAGCCCAACCGGGGGTCCCGGGTACGAGCAGTACTTC
CASSPTGGPGYEQYF
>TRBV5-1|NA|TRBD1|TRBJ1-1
TGCGCCAGCAGCTTGACGCCCGGGACAGGGTCCACTGAAGCTTTCTTT
CASSLTPGTGSTEAFF
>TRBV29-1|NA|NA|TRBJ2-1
TGCAGCGTTGGTGGGAGTCTCTACAATGAGCAGTTCTTC
CSVGGSLYNEQFF
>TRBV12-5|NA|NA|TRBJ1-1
TGTGCTAGTGGTATTGCCCTTCAGGGAAACACTGAAGCTTTCTTT
CASGIALQGNTEAFF
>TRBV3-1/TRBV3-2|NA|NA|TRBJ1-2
TGTGCCAGCAGCCAAGATACGACAGCCTATGGCTACACCTTC
CASSQDTTAYGYTF
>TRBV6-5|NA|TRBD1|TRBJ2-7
TGTGCCAGCAGTCAGAACAGGGGAGCGGCCGAGCAGTACTTC
CASSQNRGAAEQYF
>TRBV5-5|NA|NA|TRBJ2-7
TGTGCCAGCAGCTTGACCCCGGGGAGGGGGGACTCCTACGAGCAGTACTTC
CASSLTPGRGDSYEQYF
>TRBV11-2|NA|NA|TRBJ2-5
TGTGCCAGCAGCTTAGACGATGGAGGGGATGAGACCCAGTACTTC
CASSLDDGGDETQYF
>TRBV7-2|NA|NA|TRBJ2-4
TGTGCCAGCAGCGACAGACAGGGAGGCATTCAGTACTTC
CASSDRQGGIQYF
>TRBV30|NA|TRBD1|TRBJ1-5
TGTGCCTGCAATGACAGGGCGGTTGCTCAGCCCCAGCATTTT
CACNDRAVAQPQHF
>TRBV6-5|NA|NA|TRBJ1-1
TGTGCCAGCAGTTCCCCAGGGGCTACGAGCACTGAAGCTTTCTTT
CASSSPGATSTEAFF
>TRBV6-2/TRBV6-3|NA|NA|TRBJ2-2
TGTGCCAGCAGTTCCCCACTTAGATTGAACACCGGGGAGCTGTTTTTT
CASSSPLRLNTGELFF
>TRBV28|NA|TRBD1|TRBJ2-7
TGTGCCAGCAGTCGCCCCCGGACAGGGTTCCCCGAGCAGTACTTC
CASSRPRTGFPEQYF
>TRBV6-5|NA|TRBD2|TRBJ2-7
TGTGCCAGTGGGACTAGCGGGAGGGGGAACTACGAGCAGTACTTC
CASGTSGRGNYEQYF
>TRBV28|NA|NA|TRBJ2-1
TGTGCCAGCAGTTCCCAGTCCGACTCGGGCAATGAGCAGTTCTTC
CASSSQSDSGNEQFF
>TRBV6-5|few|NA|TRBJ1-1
TGTGCCAGCAGCGAGTGGGGAGACACTGAAGCTTTCTTT
CASSEWGDTEAFF
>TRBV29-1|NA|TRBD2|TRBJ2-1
TGCAGCGTTTATGAGCCGGGACTAAACTACAATGAGCAGTTCTTC
CSVYEPGLNYNEQFF
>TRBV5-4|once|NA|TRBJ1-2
TGTGCCAGCAGCATATGGGGACTATCTAGATATGGCTACACCTTC
CASSIWGLSRYGYTF
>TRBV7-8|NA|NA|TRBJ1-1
TGTGCCAGCAGCTTAGGGGCGACCGAGAACACTGAAGCTTTCTTT
CASSLGATENTEAFF
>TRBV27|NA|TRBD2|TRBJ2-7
TGTGCCAGCAGTTTTACTAGCGGGATCTACGAGCAGTACTTC
CASSFTSGIYEQYF
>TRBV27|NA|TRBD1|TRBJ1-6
TGTGCCAGCAGTTCTGACAGGGCAGGATCACCCCTCCACTTT
CASSSDRAGSPLHF
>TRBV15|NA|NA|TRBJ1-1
TGTGCCACCAGCAGAGTTATGAACACTGAAGCTTTCTTT
CATSRVMNTEAFF
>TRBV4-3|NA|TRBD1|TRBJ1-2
TGCGCCAGCAGCCAACCGGGACAGGGTTTCTATGGCTACACCTTC
CASSQPGQGFYGYTF
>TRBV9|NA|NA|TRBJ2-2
TGTGCCAGCAGCGTAAAAAGTCGGGGTCAGAGTTACACCGGGGAGCTGTTTTTT
CASSVKSRGQSYTGELFF
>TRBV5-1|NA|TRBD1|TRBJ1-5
TGCGCCAGCAGCCCTATTGAGACAGGGGGCACTCAGCCCCAGCATTTT
CASSPIETGGTQPQHF
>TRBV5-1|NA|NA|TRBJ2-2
TGCGCCAGCAGCTTGGACAGGGTCGACACCGGGGAGCTGTTTTTT
CASSLDRVDTGELFF